This TCR beta chain was observed in a study of vaccination effects on CD4 cells after COVID-19. Before sequencing took place, the ViraFEST assay used viral peptide pools to expand antigen-specific CD4+ T cells. With 10 days of culture completed, CD4+ T cells were isolated. As their vaccination, participants received two doses of either BNT162b2 or mRNA-1273. A few million PBMC per well received about 10 IU/ml IL-2 and approximately 11 ug/ml peptides in culture. Overall study findings and caveats: Vaccine- and infection-induced clones showed marked clonal contraction late following vaccination.

Libraries were prepared by immunoSEQ multiplex PCR; TCRdb keeps only in-frame clonotypes and omits some of them. The repertoire has around 32,000 clones, approximately 76% of them found once; the top ten carry roughly 12%. CDR3 length: 14 residues. On this clone: Antigen unknown.

This specimen consisted of CD4+ T cells from PBMCs cultured with HCoV-229E spike peptides, obtained after COVID-19 vaccination. The chain couples TRBV21-1 to TRBJ2-2; the table's D call TRBD1 went unverified against the DNA. TRBV21-1 represents a pseudogene. This clonotype was obtained from a human donor who received a COVID-19 vaccine. The chain's CDR3 is CASSEEGQGGELFF. The CDR3 DNA reads TGTGCCAGCAGCGAAGAAGGACAGGGCGGGGAGCTGTTTTTT.